The clone carrying this T cell receptor beta chain was counted at least ten times. The read halts 3 residues ahead of the CDR3 end, with the missing end drawn from the germline J gene. Data came from immunoSEQ multiplex PCR; TCRdb stores just in-frame clones and leaves some out. The sample has tens of thousands of clones, none seen only once. These data belong to a study of T cell clonality in common variable immunodeficiency. V shed 5 bases and J shed 1 base, with 15 bases lying between them. CDR3 length: 15 residues. The germline V gene encodes CDR1 GTSNPN and CDR2 SVGIG (reference sequence). The source of this sequence is a person between 18 and 75 years old in good health. The chain combines TRBV30 with TRBJ2-1; D is unclear. Sample: peripheral blood mononuclear cells. CDR3 protein: CAWVAPPVSYNEQFF. The DNA read from the CDR3 is TGTGCCTGGGTCGCTCCGCCGGTATCCTACAATGAG.